This T cell receptor beta chain came from a study of blood T cell repertoires in COVID-19 (dated by TCRdb to about 2020). Some background on the complete study: Samples covering the acute and convalescent phases of COVID-19 were provided by collaborators in the United States, Italy and Spain. The prospective study material was composed of cDNA or gDNA derived from T cells, B-cell-depleted T cells, or PBMCs. Subjects who had been exposed to COVID-19, were actively infected with it, or had recovered from it provided the deeply sampled blood TCRbeta repertoires that made up the dataset. The repertoires were made available in a free public database intended to serve as a resource for research on the immune response to SARS-CoV-2. Samples were obtained from the ongoing ImmuneRACE study (first 160 participants) and from 950 to 1,500 subjects provided by 6 global collaborators. A de-identified subject ID, COVID-19 status, age in years and sex were almost always included in the sample metadata. Where available, HLA class I and class II types were taken from metadata supplied by the sample provider and were not determined by assay-based typing. The investigation overall reported the following: The quantity of clinical and demographic metadata differed by source and by participant and was supplied without curation.

With respect to this clone: Its antigen is currently not known. The record has no base qualities; no much larger clone is one base away.

Reading the germline V gene (reference sequence) gives CDR1 GTSNPN and CDR2 SVGIG. From V the trimming removes 0 bases and from J it removes 2 bases, while the gene matches leave 27 bases of the junction unaccounted for. There are 22 amino acids in the CDR3, from cysteine to phenylalanine inclusive. Only CDR3 DNA is held: 66 bases, read in frame from base 1. Enrolling through a virtual design, the prospective study's participants ranged in age from roughly 18 to 90 years and lived across roughly 23 United States geographic areas. In the prospective study, participants were assigned to cohorts based on the clinical history participants reported in a screening survey and a study questionnaire. ImmuneRACE Cohort 3 recovered participants were defined by two consecutive negative NP/OP PCR tests, healthcare professional clearance, or symptom resolution. Mobile phlebotomists in the prospective study collected whole blood, serum and a nasopharyngeal or oropharyngeal swab from every participant. Over a roughly 2-month period, participants in the prospective study had the option of providing additional blood draws and questionnaires. Blood samples from the prospective study were shipped frozen or at room temperature prior to DNA extraction.

TCRbeta CDR3 regions were amplified from genomic DNA by means of the immunoSEQ Assay, a bias-controlled multiplex PCR. The source study handled its data this way. Nucleated cell counts per sample were estimated from amplification of reference gene primers within the assay. To quantify the absolute abundance of each unique TCRbeta CDR3 rearrangement, sequence reads were collapsed and filtered. For each sample, productive Simpson clonality was calculated by taking the square root of Simpson's diversity index across productive rearrangements. Imported from immuneACCESS, the table was reduced by TCRdb to in-frame sequences with V and J called. These copies leave out some clones; in studies compared against another copy, an unresolved V gene accounts for under half, and the cause of the remainder is not known. V, J and clone size were drawn from that table, and D and trimming were deduced from the DNA. This sample is represented by about 180,000 clones; more than 80% of them were singletons. 6.2% of the sample is taken by the ten largest.

The receptor chain draws on TRBV30 and TRBJ1-1; 7 bases in the middle match TRBD1. The TCR comes from a man between 35 and 55 years old who had recovered from COVID-19. Sequenced material: PBMCs or T cells enriched from blood (not recorded which). The nucleotides are TGTGCCTGGAGTGTAGAGTGGCCTACCGAGGGGGCCCCCACACCCCCCAACACTGAAGCTTTCTTT. Translated, this is CAWSVEWPTEGAPTPPNTEAFF.